This entry lists 14 T cell receptor beta chains sequenced from one sample in a study of blood T cell repertoires in COVID-19. Assay used: immunoSEQ multiplex PCR; TCRdb lists only in-frame clones, some missing. The sample lists around 190,000 clones, under 85% occurring once. The sample comprised peripheral blood. Source of these receptors: a woman in her sixties or seventies with COVID-19, enrolled during active disease.

This clone has only one observation. The chain has TRBV28 and TRBJ2-3; weak D call: TRBD1 (5 bases). Trimming pared 5 bases from V and 2 bases from J, leaving 20 bases between. The CDR3 contains 17 residues. Looked up from germline, CDR1 is MDHEN and CDR2 is SYDVKM. CDR3 region: CASSPRRALGHTDTQYF. In DNA, the CDR3 is TGTGCCAGCAGTCCCCGAAGGGCCCTGGGGCACACAGATACGCAGTATTTT.

V gene TRBV28 combines with J gene TRBJ2-7; the match to TRBD1 covers 7 bases. The CDR3 covers 16 residues. In germline, CDR1 is MDHEN, CDR2 SYDVKM. Losses at the gene ends were 6 bases for V and 5 bases for J; bases not matched to a gene: 16. The CDR3 loop is CASRLPAQGFRHEQYF. CDR3 nucleotide sequence: TGTGCCAGCAGGTTACCTGCACAGGGGTTTCGGCACGAGCAGTACTTC. The variable domain in full, completed from reference TRBV28 and TRBJ2-7, reads DVKVTQSSRYLVKRTGEKVFLECVQDMDHENMFWYRQDPGLGLRLIYFSYDVKMKEKGDIPEGYSVSREKKERFSLILESASTNQTSMYLCASRLPAQGFRHEQYFGPGTRLTVT.

The rearrangement uses TRBV7-2 and TRBJ2-1; 7 nucleotides match TRBD2. Looked up from germline, CDR1 is SGHTA and CDR2 is FQGNSA. Trimming removed 5 bases from V and 6 bases from J; junction bases left unmatched: 13. The length of the CDR3 is 16 residues. The CDR3 loop is CASSPPGGRLSNEQFF. In nucleotides, the CDR3 is TGTGCCAGCAGCCCCCCGGGCGGGAGATTAAGCAATGAGCAGTTCTTC. Filled out from reference TRBV7-2 and TRBJ2-1, the complete variable domain reads GAGVSQSPSNKVTEKGKDVELRCDPISGHTALYWYRQSLGQGLEFLIYFQGNSAPDKSGLPSDRFSAERTGGSVSTLTIQRTQQEDSAVYLCASSPPGGRLSNEQFFGPGTRLTVL.

CDR3 protein: CATSDPSTGPGAGYTF. CDR3 sequence (DNA): TGTGCCACCAGTGATCCGTCGACAGGGCCAGGAGCGGGCTACACCTTC. The V and J genes are TRBV24-1 and TRBJ1-2; TRBD1 aligns across 7 bases. CDR1 and CDR2 from the germline V gene are KGHDR and SFDVKD. The J segment lost 8 bases and the V segment lost 3 bases, leaving 14 bases of the junction unmatched. The CDR3 extends over 16 amino acids.

V gene TRBV9 combines with J gene TRBJ2-2; D may be TRBD2 (6 bases). V shed 4 bases and J shed 0 bases, with 19 bases lying between them. This CDR3 spans 18 amino acids. Germline CDR1 SGDLS, CDR2 YYNGEE. CDR3 DNA: TGTGCCAGCAGCCATCACCCTCCGACTAGAGCGAACACCGGGGAGCTGTTTTTT. Protein: CASSHHPPTRANTGELFF.

The rearrangement links TRBV15 to TRBJ1-2, with a weak D call TRBD1 (5 bases). The CDR3 runs 17 residues. Germline-derived CDR1 and CDR2 are LNHNV and YYDKDF (reference sequence). Trimming left V 0 bases short and J 5 bases short, with 19 bases between. Here the CDR3 DNA reads TGTGCCACCAGCAGAGACATAATAGACAGCGTTTTATATGGCTACACCTTC. Translating gives CATSRDIIDSVLYGYTF.

This chain joins TRBV19 and TRBJ2-1; 7 positions match TRBD2. V was clipped by 6 bases and J by 10 bases; unmatched bases: 9. Germline loops: CDR1 LNHDA, CDR2 SQIVND (reference sequence). This CDR3 region has 13 residues. CDR3 bases: TGTGCCAGTAGCCCTGGGAGGGCCCGAGAGCAGTTCTTC. Its translation is CASSPGRAREQFF.

This clone was recorded once. The chain links TRBV6-6 to TRBJ1-6; TRBD1 might be the D (5 bases). Germline V gene sequence: CDR1 MNHNY, CDR2 SVGAGI (reference sequence). The CDR3 loop spans 15 amino acids. Trimming took 3 bases from V and 5 from J, leaving 11 bases between them. CDR3 DNA sequence: TGTGCCAGCAGTTATGGGACTGAGAATAATTCACCCCTCCACTTT. Translating it yields CASSYGTENNSPLHF.

This chain uses TRBV14 with TRBJ2-6; D gene ambiguous. V lost 4 bases to trimming and J lost 2 bases, with 3 bases between them. Germline values: CDR1 SGHDN, CDR2 FVKESK. The CDR3 spans 13 residues. The CDR3 reads CASSLAGANVLTF. The CDR3 nucleotides are TGTGCCAGCAGCCTAGCTGGGGCCAACGTCCTGACTTTC.

The V and J genes are TRBV4-3 and TRBJ1-5; weak D call: TRBD1 (6 bases). Trimming removed 0 bases at V and 2 bases at J, with 26 bases between. CDR1 and CDR2 (germline): LGHNA, YSLEER. This CDR3 comprises 21 residues. The CDR3 nucleotides are TGCGCCAGCAGCCAAGATCTGGGGAGGGGGGGCGGCCATTTCCGCAATCAGCCCCAGCATTTT. This translates into CASSQDLGRGGGHFRNQPQHF.

The gene calls are TRBV4-3 and TRBJ2-1; 14 bases are shared with TRBD2. Per the germline V gene, CDR1 is LGHNA and CDR2 is YSLEER. The CDR3 is 16 amino acids. After removal of 4 bases from V and 8 bases from J, the junction contained 7 bases not matched to a gene. The CDR3 region is CASSRMGLAGVDEQFF. The CDR3 DNA reads as TGCGCCAGCAGCCGGATGGGACTAGCGGGAGTCGATGAGCAGTTCTTC.

This sequence joins TRBV27 and TRBJ1-5; 7 nucleotides line up with TRBD1. The V gene end was trimmed by 1 base and the J gene end by 3 bases; junction bases not matched to a gene: 3. Per germline, CDR1 MNHEY and CDR2 SMNVEV (reference sequence). This CDR3 contains 15 residues. The CDR3 loop reads CASSLLGQINQPQHF. The CDR3 bases are TGTGCCAGCAGTTTATTGGGACAGATCAATCAGCCCCAGCATTTT.

The chain joins TRBV28 to TRBJ2-6; no firm D call. This CDR3 spans 15 amino acids. CDR1 MDHEN and CDR2 SYDVKM come from the germline V gene. V lost 3 bases and J 4 bases, leaving 10 bases between the germline ends. The CDR3 nucleotides read TGTGCCAGCAGTTTGGTGGGCTCCGGGGCCAACGTCCTGACTTTC. Its translation is CASSLVGSGANVLTF.

The chain links TRBV14 to TRBJ2-7; possibly TRBD2 for D (6 bases). Germline assignment: CDR1 SGHDN and CDR2 FVKESK. The CDR3 extends over 16 amino acids. Trimming pared 1 base from V and 2 bases from J, leaving 15 bases between. CDR3 amino acids: CASSQGRVSFPYEQYF. The DNA of the CDR3 is TGTGCCAGCAGCCAAGGGAGGGTTTCGTTTCCCTACGAGCAGTACTTC. Full variable domain (rest looked up from reference TRBV14 and TRBJ2-7): EAGVTQFPSHSVIEKGQTVTLRCDPISGHDNLYWYRRVMGKEIKFLLHFVKESKQDESGMPNNRFLAERTGGTYSTLKVQPAELEDSGVYFCASSQGRVSFPYEQYFGPGTRLTVT.